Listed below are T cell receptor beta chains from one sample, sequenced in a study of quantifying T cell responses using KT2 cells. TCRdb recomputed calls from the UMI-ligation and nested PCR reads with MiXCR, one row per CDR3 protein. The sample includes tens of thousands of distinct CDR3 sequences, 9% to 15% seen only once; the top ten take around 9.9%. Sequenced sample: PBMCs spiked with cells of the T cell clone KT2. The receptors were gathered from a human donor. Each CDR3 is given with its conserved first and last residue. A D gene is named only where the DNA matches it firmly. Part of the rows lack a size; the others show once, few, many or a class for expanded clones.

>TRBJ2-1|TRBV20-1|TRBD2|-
CSARDLGLADRNSYNEQFF
TGCAGTGCTAGAGACCTGGGACTAGCGGACCGGAACTCCTACAATGAGCAGTTCTTC
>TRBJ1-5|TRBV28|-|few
CASSLSLGRPQHF
TGTGCCAGCAGTTTAAGTCTAGGCCGGCCCCAGCATTTT
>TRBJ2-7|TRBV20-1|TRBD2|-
CSAYPGLAGVGSYEQYF
TGCAGTGCTTATCCGGGACTAGCGGGAGTCGGGTCCTACGAGCAGTACTTC
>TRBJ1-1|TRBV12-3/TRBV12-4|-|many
CASSYTDRNTEAFF
TGTGCCAGCAGTTATACGGACAGGAACACTGAAGCTTTCTTT
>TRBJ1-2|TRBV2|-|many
CASSSRTGPGYYGYTF
TGTGCCAGCAGTTCAAGAACGGGACCGGGGTACTATGGCTACACCTTC
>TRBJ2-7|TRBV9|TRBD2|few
CASSVTGTSAYEQYF
TGTGCCAGCAGCGTTACCGGGACTAGCGCCTACGAGCAGTACTTC
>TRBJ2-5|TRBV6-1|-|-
CASSAASLRETQYF
TGTGCCAGCAGCGCGGCTAGTTTACGAGAGACCCAGTACTTC
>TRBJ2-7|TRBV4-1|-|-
CASSTQTLGGSEQYF
TGCGCCAGCAGCACTCAGACCCTGGGTGGATCCGAGCAGTACTTC
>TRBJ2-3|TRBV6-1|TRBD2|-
CATPQASTLAGAKITDTQYF
TGTGCCACTCCCCAGGCTTCTACGCTAGCGGGGGCAAAGATCACAGATACGCAGTATTTT
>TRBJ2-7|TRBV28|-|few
CASSPPGYEQYF
TGTGCCAGCAGTCCCCCAGGATACGAGCAGTACTTC
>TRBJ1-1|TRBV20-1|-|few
CSAWGVNTEAFF
TGCAGTGCGTGGGGTGTGAACACTGAAGCTTTCTTT
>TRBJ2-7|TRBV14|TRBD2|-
CASSLIAGGLYEQYF
TGTGCCAGCAGCTTAATAGCGGGAGGTCTTTACGAGCAGTACTTC
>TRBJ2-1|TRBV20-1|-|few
CSARDLEGVGEQFF
TGCAGTGCTAGAGATCTCGAGGGAGTCGGTGAGCAGTTCTTC
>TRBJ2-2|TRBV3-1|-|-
CASSQSTGELFF
TGTGCCAGCAGCCAATCGACCGGGGAGCTGTTTTTT
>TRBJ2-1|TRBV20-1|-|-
CSAREGLFEQFF
TGCAGTGCTAGAGAGGGACTTTTTGAGCAGTTCTTC
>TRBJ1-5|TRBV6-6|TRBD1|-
CASRRGVGGQGDVQPQHF
TGTGCCAGCAGACGTGGAGTTGGAGGACAGGGGGACGTTCAGCCCCAGCATTTT
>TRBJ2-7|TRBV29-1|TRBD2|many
CSVEEGGAASGFPEQYF
TGCAGCGTTGAAGAAGGCGGGGCGGCTAGCGGGTTTCCCGAGCAGTACTTC
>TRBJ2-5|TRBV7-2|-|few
CASSRGLGGGETQYF
TGTGCCAGCAGCCGAGGACTAGGGGGGGGAGAGACCCAGTACTTC
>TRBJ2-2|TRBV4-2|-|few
CASSPRTGGGELFF
TGTGCCAGCAGCCCGAGGACCGGCGGCGGGGAGCTGTTTTTT
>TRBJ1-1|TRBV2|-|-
CASSAGTSNTEAFF
TGTGCCAGCAGTGCCGGGACATCGAACACTGAAGCTTTCTTT
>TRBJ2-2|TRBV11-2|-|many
CASSLSYGAGTTGELFF
TGTGCCAGCAGCTTAAGTTACGGGGCAGGGACGACCGGGGAGCTGTTTTTT
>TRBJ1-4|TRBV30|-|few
CAWSVQWAEKLFF
TGTGCCTGGAGTGTACAATGGGCTGAAAAACTGTTTTTT
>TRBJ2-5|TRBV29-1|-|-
CSGGHDPQTQYF
TGCAGCGGGGGCCACGACCCTCAGACCCAGTACTTC
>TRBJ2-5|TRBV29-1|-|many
CSVLTETQYF
TGCAGCGTTTTAACAGAGACCCAGTACTTC
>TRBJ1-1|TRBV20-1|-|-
CSASKAGQGTEAFF
TGCAGTGCTAGTAAGGCAGGGCAGGGCACTGAAGCTTTCTTT
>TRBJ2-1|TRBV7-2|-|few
CASSIPGLANEQFF
TGTGCCAGCAGCATCCCAGGACTTGCCAATGAGCAGTTCTTC
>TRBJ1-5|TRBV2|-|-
CASSPGSINQPQHF
TGTGCCAGCAGTCCGGGATCCATCAATCAGCCCCAGCATTTT
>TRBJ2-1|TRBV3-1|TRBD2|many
CASSQDAGTSSYNEQFF
TGTGCCAGCAGCCAAGATGCGGGGACTAGCTCCTACAATGAGCAGTTCTTC
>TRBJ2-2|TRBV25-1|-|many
CASKAWGVDTGELFF
TGTGCCAGCAAAGCTTGGGGGGTGGACACCGGGGAGCTGTTTTTT
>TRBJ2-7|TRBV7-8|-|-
CASSPQGGVSTYEQYF
TGTGCCAGCAGCCCGCAGGGGGGGGTCTCCACCTACGAGCAGTACTTC
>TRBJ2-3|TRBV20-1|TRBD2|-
CSAGRLAGRTDTQYF
TGCAGTGCTGGAAGACTAGCGGGCCGCACAGATACGCAGTATTTT
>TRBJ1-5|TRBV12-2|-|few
CASPVEGNQPQHF
TGTGCAAGTCCAGTTGAGGGTAATCAGCCCCAGCATTTT
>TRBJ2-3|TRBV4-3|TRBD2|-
CASSQEKTGGGDTQYF
TGCGCCAGCAGCCAAGAGAAGACGGGAGGAGGGGATACGCAGTATTTT
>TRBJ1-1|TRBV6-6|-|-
CASSPEPYTEAFF
TGTGCCAGCAGTCCTGAGCCCTACACTGAAGCTTTCTTT
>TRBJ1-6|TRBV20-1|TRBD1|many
CSASDRVSSPLHF
TGCAGTGCTAGCGACAGGGTATCATCACCCCTCCACTTT
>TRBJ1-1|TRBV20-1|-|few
CSARKRAYTEAFF
TGCAGTGCTAGAAAACGGGCGTACACTGAAGCTTTCTTT
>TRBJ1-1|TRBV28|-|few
CASSFLRRGGTEAFF
TGTGCCAGCAGTTTTCTCCGTCGGGGCGGGACTGAAGCTTTCTTT
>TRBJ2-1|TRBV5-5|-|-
CASSLQTSTYNEQFF
TGTGCCAGCAGCTTACAGACAAGCACATACAATGAGCAGTTCTTC
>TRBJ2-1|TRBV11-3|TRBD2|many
CASSFREGVSNEQFF
TGTGCCAGCAGCTTTCGGGAGGGGGTCTCCAATGAGCAGTTCTTC
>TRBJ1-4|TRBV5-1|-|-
CASSTGFANEKLFF
TGCGCCAGCAGCACAGGGTTTGCTAATGAAAAACTGTTTTTT
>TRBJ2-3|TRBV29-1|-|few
CSVDGGTDTQYF
TGCAGCGTTGATGGCGGTACAGATACGCAGTATTTT
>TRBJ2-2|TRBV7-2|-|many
CASSFNTGELFF
TGTGCCAGCAGCTTCAACACCGGGGAGCTGTTTTTT
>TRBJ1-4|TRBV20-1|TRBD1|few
CSARLTGGTAEKLFF
TGCAGTGCTAGACTTACAGGGGGCACGGCTGAAAAACTGTTTTTT
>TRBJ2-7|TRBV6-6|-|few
CASGTVSYEQYF
TGTGCCAGCGGCACAGTATCCTACGAGCAGTACTTC
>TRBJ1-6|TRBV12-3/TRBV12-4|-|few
CASSPGRRAESPLHF
TGTGCCAGCAGCCCGGGACGCAGGGCAGAGTCACCCCTCCACTTT
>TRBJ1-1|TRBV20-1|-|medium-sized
CSANREAMNTEAFF
TGCAGTGCTAACAGGGAGGCGATGAACACTGAAGCTTTCTTT
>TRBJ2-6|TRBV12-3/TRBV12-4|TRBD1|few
CASAGTGGGWANVLTF
TGTGCCAGTGCCGGGACAGGGGGCGGTTGGGCCAACGTCCTGACTTTC
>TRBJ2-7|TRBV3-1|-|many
CASSPRFSSYEQYF
TGTGCCAGCAGCCCGCGGTTTTCCTCCTACGAGCAGTACTTC